This T cell receptor beta chain was documented in a study of cytomegalovirus exposure and HLA in healthy donors. The CDR3 is 14 amino acids. The J segment lost 6 bases and the V segment lost 3 bases, leaving 7 bases of the junction unmatched. The germline CDR1 and CDR2 sequences are SGHTA and FQGNSA. PCR was performed using 60 Vbeta and 13 Jbeta primers. In the original analysis: Some 10 million shared chains were among the approximately 80 million unique TCR beta chains that a later analysis counted. TCRdb's copy holds only in-frame clones and misses some; the assay was immunoSEQ multiplex PCR. The V and J calls and the clone size are those of that table, but D and trimming were determined from the DNA. Among roughly 300,000 clones listed, about nine tenths were seen once. Findings and limits, study-wide: Despite most TCR sequences being rare, some public TCRs occurred in many donors. A missense variant in DCLRE1C was later tied to TCR beta V- and J-gene trimming.

A note on this clone: Its target is unknown.

The sequencing sample was made of PBMCs. The chain joins TRBV7-2 to TRBJ1-2, with 7 positions matching TRBD1. The TCR was taken from a man between 40 and 49 years old in good health and CMV-seropositive. This CDR3 is CASSFTGEVHGYTF. The CDR3, as DNA: TGTGCCAGCAGCTTTACAGGGGAGGTGCATGGCTACACCTTC.